This T cell receptor beta chain was captured in a study of blood T cell repertoires in COVID-19. Study summary: Acute-phase and convalescent COVID-19 samples originated in the United States, Italy and Spain. Sample material is recorded as cDNA or gDNA derived from T cells, B-cell-depleted T cells, or PBMCs.

Germline V lookup: CDR1 SGHRS, CDR2 YFSETQ. V gave up 0 bases and J gave up 7 bases, with 7 bases separating them. The CDR3 loop spans 13 amino acids. Source study methods: The authors estimated nucleated cell counts from reference gene primer amplification. TCRdb's table, derived via immunoSEQ multiplex PCR, lists solely in-frame clones and lacks some. V and J calls and clone size are as listed in that table; D and trimming were resolved from the DNA. In the table there are a few hundred thousand clones, around 88% of which are singletons. Seattle patient enrollment occurred during active infection, with longitudinal follow-up thereafter.

This receptor was identified in a woman aged 70-85 years with COVID-19, enrolled during active disease. V usage is TRBV5-1 and J usage is TRBJ1-4; D not resolved. The sequencing input was peripheral blood. The CDR3: CASSLGGGEKLFF. CDR3 in DNA: TGCGCCAGCAGCTTGGGAGGAGGTGAAAAACTGTTTTTT. The full variable domain, rest sourced from reference TRBV5-1 and TRBJ1-4, is KAGVTQTPRYLIKTRGQQVTLSCSPISGHRSVSWYQQTPGQGLQFLFEYFSETQRNKGNFPGRFSGRQFSNSRSEMNVSTLELGDSALYLCASSLGGGEKLFFGSGTQLSVL.